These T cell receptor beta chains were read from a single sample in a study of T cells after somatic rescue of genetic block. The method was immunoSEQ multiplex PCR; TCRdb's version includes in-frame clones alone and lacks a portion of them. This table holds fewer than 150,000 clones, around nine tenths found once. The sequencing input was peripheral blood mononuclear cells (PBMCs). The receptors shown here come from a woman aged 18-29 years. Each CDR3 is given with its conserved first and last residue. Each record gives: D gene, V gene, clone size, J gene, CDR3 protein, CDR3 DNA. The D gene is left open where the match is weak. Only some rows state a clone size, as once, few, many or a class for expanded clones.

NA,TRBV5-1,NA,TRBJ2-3,CASSLGHYDRKDTQYF,TGCGCCAGCAGCCTTGGACACTACGATCGGAAAGATACGCAGTATTTT
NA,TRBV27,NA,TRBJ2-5,CASSTGSTETQYF,TGTGCCAGCTCAACAGGGTCCACGGAGACCCAGTACTTC
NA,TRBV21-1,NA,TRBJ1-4,CASSKAEDTRNEKLFF,TGTGCCAGCAGCAAAGCCGAGGACACTCGGAATGAAAAACTGTTTTTT
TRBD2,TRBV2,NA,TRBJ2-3,CVTGGEFTDTQYF,TGTGTCACCGGGGGGGAATTCACAGATACGCAGTATTTT
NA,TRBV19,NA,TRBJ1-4,CASSIGTETNEKLFF,TGTGCCAGTAGTATAGGGACCGAAACTAATGAAAAACTGTTTTTT
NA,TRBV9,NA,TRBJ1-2,CASSVDPLLENNYGYTF,TGTGCCAGCAGCGTAGACCCCCTGTTAGAGAACAACTATGGCTACACCTTC
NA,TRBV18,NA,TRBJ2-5,CASSPLARLSYQETQYF,TGTGCCAGCTCACCACTAGCTAGGCTTTCTTACCAAGAGACCCAGTACTTC
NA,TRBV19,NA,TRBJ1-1,CASNGAGVAFF,TGTGCCAGCAATGGGGCAGGGGTCGCTTTCTTT
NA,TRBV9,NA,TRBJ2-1,CASSPYPDPQSTQFF,TGTGCCAGCAGCCCCTACCCGGACCCCCAGAGTACGCAGTTCTTC
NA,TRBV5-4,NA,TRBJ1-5,CASSFLPQPQHF,TGTGCCAGCAGCTTTCTCCCTCAGCCCCAGCATTTT
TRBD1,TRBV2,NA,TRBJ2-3,CASSDPGQGWADTQYF,TGTGCCAGCAGTGACCCGGGACAGGGGTGGGCAGATACGCAGTATTTT
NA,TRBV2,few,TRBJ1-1,CASRTKRDTEAFF,TGTGCCAGCAGGACGAAGAGAGACACTGAAGCTTTCTTT
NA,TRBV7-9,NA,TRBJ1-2,CASSLPGAGYTF,TGTGCCAGCAGTCTCCCAGGAGCTGGCTACACCTTC
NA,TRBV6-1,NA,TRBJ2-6,CASRDEGANVLTF,TGTGCCAGCAGGGATGAAGGGGCCAACGTCCTGACTTTC
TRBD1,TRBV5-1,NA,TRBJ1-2,CASSLRQGHGYTF,TGCGCCAGCAGCTTGAGACAGGGCCATGGCTACACCTTC
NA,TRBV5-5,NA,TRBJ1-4,CASSLGVNEKLFF,TGTGCCAGCAGCTTAGGAGTAAATGAAAAACTGTTTTTT
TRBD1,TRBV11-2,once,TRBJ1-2,CASSLSGGQGYTF,TGTGCCAGCAGCTTATCAGGGGGGCAAGGCTACACCTTC
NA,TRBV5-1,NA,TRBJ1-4,CASSLDVPEKLFF,TGCGCCAGCAGCTTGGACGTCCCCGAAAAACTGTTTTTT
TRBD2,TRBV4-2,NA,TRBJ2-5,CASSLGTGGGLQETQYF,TGTGCCAGCAGCCTCGGGACTGGCGGGGGGTTGCAAGAGACCCAGTACTTC
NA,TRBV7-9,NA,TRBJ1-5,CASSPQGFGNQPQHF,TGTGCCAGCAGCCCACAGGGTTTCGGCAATCAGCCCCAGCATTTT
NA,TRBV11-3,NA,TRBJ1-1,CASSLGQTEAFF,TGTGCCAGCAGCTTAGGCCAGACTGAAGCTTTCTTT
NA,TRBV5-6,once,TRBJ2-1,CASSLGTGGLEQFF,TGTGCCAGCAGCTTGGGGACAGGAGGGCTTGAGCAGTTCTTC
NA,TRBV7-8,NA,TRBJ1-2,CASSLRTATDYGYTF,TGTGCCAGCAGCCTGAGGACAGCCACCGACTATGGCTACACCTTC
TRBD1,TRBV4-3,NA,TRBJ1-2,CASSQEGQGNYGYTF,TGCGCCAGCAGCCAAGAAGGACAGGGGAATTATGGCTACACCTTC
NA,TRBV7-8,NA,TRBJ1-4,CASSGYGAVNEKLFF,TGTGCCAGCAGCGGATACGGGGCCGTTAATGAAAAACTGTTTTTT
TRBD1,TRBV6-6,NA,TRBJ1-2,CASRGQGGTVGGYTF,TGTGCCAGCAGGGGACAGGGGGGCACTGTCGGAGGCTACACCTTC
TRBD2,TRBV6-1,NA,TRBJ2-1,CASSGTSGGAGEQFF,TGTGCCAGCAGTGGGACTAGCGGGGGGGCCGGTGAGCAGTTCTTC
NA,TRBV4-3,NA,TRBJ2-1,CASSQDPGRKFF,TGCGCCAGCAGCCAAGACCCGGGACGAAAGTTCTTC
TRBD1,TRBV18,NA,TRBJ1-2,CASSQGQNYGYTF,TGTGCCAGCTCACAGGGACAGAACTATGGCTACACCTTC
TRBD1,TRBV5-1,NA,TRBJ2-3,CASSLTGAYTDTQYF,TGCGCCAGCAGCTTGACAGGGGCTTACACAGATACGCAGTATTTT
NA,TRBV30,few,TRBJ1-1,CAWKQFAEAFF,TGTGCCTGGAAACAGTTCGCTGAAGCTTTCTTT
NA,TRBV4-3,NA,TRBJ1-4,CASSPDEVGEKLFF,TGCGCCAGCAGCCCGGACGAGGTGGGTGAAAAACTGTTTTTT
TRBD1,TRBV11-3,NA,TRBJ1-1,CASSRGQGGNTEAFF,TGTGCCAGCAGCAGAGGACAGGGGGGGAACACTGAAGCTTTCTTT
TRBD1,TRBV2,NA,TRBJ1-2,CASSESLGGTGLYGYTF,TGTGCCAGCAGTGAATCTTTAGGCGGGACAGGGCTTTATGGCTACACCTTC
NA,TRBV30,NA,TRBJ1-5,CAWSGSGLSNQPQHF,TGTGCCTGGAGCGGGTCAGGTCTTAGCAATCAGCCCCAGCATTTT
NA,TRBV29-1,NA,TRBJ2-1,CSVGAMNEQFF,TGCAGCGTTGGGGCTATGAATGAGCAGTTCTTC
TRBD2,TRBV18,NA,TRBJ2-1,CASSPSGGSYNEQFF,TGTGCCAGCTCACCTAGCGGGGGCTCCTACAATGAGCAGTTCTTC
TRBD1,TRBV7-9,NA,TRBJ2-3,CASSPPTGGIDTQYF,TGTGCCAGCAGCCCGCCGACAGGGGGCATAGATACGCAGTATTTT
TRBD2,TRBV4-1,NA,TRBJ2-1,CASSRGGGSYNEQFF,TGCGCCAGCAGCCGTGGCGGGGGCTCCTACAATGAGCAGTTCTTC
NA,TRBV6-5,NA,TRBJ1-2,CASSSEQNYGYTF,TGTGCCAGCAGTTCGGAGCAAAACTATGGCTACACCTTC
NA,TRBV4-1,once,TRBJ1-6,CASSQDLTANSPLHF,TGCGCCAGCAGCCAAGATCTTACCGCCAACTCACCCCTCCACTTT
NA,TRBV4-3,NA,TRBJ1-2,CASSKGLGYGYTF,TGCGCCAGCAGCAAGGGTTTGGGTTATGGCTACACCTTC
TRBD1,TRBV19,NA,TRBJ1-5,CASTGWTGGNQPQHF,TGTGCCAGTACGGGGTGGACAGGGGGCAATCAGCCCCAGCATTTT
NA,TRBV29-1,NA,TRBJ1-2,CSVEQRDGYTF,TGCAGCGTTGAACAGCGGGATGGCTACACCTTC